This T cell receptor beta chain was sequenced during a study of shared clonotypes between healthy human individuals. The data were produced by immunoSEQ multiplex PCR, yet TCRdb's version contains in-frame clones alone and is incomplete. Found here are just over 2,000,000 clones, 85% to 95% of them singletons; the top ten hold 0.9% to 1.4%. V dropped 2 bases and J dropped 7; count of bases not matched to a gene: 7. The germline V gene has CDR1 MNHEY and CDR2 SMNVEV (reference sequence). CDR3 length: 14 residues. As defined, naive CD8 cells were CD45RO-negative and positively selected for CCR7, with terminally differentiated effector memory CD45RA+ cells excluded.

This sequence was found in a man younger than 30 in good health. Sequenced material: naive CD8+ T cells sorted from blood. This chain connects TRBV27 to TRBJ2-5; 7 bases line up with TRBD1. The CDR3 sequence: CASSLTGSGGTQYF. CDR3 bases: TGTGCCAGCAGTTTAACAGGGTCAGGGGGGACCCAGTACTTC.